Following are 26 T cell receptor beta chains from one sample sequenced in a study of human T cells and chemical hapten exposure (dated by TCRdb to about 2021). To prepare the library, RACE was applied. The sequencer listed for this sample is NextSeq 500. TCRdb took the public reads, trimmed them with fastp at Q25, ran MiXCR for clone calling and kept in-frame beta chains. CDR3 protein sequences are deduplicated, and each keeps its most common genes and DNA. For this sample there are 65,000 to 100,000 distinct CDR3 sequences; 6.5% to 8.5% appear just once. The ten most abundant clones make up 1% to 1.5% of the sample. According to the study, the label for this sample's time point signals: patch test 2, 6 weeks after DPC sensitization. Interpreted using the paper, the treatment or condition label stands for: therapeutic diphenylcyclopropenone sensitization with weekly scalp DPC. Here the sequenced sample was whole blood, taken in connection with sensitization to the hapten diphenylcyclopropenone (DPC). All receptors come from a woman aged 25 to 45 with alopecia areata. Some clones in this sample may be carry-over from other donors' samples.

There are a few counts of this clonotype. This sequence joins TRBV12-3 or TRBV12-4 and TRBJ1-1, with D tentatively TRBD1 (5 bases). V was clipped by 6 bases and J by 9 bases, with 14 bases between them. The CDR3 loop spans 12 amino acids. The CDR3: CASRSPGTQAFF. The CDR3 DNA reads TGTGCCAGCAGATCCCCCGGGACCCAAGCTTTCTTT.

This clonotype appeared a few times. This rearrangement joins TRBV12-3 or TRBV12-4 to TRBJ2-1, with 15 bases matching TRBD2. This CDR3 region has 19 residues. J was trimmed by 8 bases and V by 0 bases; bases with no gene match: 11. Written as DNA, the CDR3 is TGTGCCAGCAGTTTAGCAGGACTAGCGGGGGGGCCGAGGTCGGATGAGCAGTTCTTC. It yields the protein CASSLAGLAGGPRSDEQFF.

This clonotype came up many times. The V and J genes are TRBV23-1 and TRBJ2-1, with D tentatively TRBD1 or TRBD2 (5 bases each). TRBV23-1 is placed among ORFs of uncertain function. The CDR3 is 16 amino acids. Trimming took 4 bases from V and 6 from J, leaving 19 bases between them. CDR3 amino acids: CASSRRRGEWINEQFF. As DNA, the CDR3 is TGCGCCAGCAGTCGCCGCCGAGGGGAATGGATCAATGAGCAGTTCTTC.

This clonotype has just a few counts. The CDR3 bases are TGTGCCAGCAGTTACCCACCCCCCCATACAGGAGGGGAGGGCTATGGCTACACCTTC. The encoded protein is CASSYPPPHTGGEGYGYTF. V and J are TRBV6-6 and TRBJ1-2; D might be TRBD1 (5 bases). Germline values: CDR1 MNHNY, CDR2 SVGAGI (reference sequence). The CDR3 consists of 19 residues. Trimming pared 2 bases from V and 4 bases from J, leaving 26 bases between.

The gene calls are TRBV5-1 and TRBJ1-1, with 8 bases aligning to TRBD1. With V trimmed by 4 bases and J by 0 bases, 8 bases remained unmatched. The CDR3 is 16 amino acids. In germline, CDR1 is SGHRS, CDR2 YFSETQ. Here the CDR3 DNA reads TGCGCCAGCAGCCTGGAGACAGGGGCCCTGAACACTGAAGCTTTCTTT. Protein product: CASSLETGALNTEAFF.

This clonotype was seen only once. With a much larger clone just one base away, this may be a read error. This rearrangement joins TRBV7-6 to TRBJ2-7; D remains unclear. Germline values: CDR1 SGHVS, CDR2 FNYEAQ. The CDR3 has 14 amino acids. CDR3 coding DNA: TGTGCCAGCAGCCCTTTGGTAAGCTCCTACAAGCAGTACTTC. It translates to CASSPLVSSYKQYF.

This clonotype was seen many times. The chain recombines TRBV10-3 with TRBJ2-2; 7 bases are a match to TRBD1. This CDR3 comprises 12 residues. The germline V gene encodes CDR1 ENHRY and CDR2 SYGVKD. J gave up 6 bases and V 8 bases, and 3 bases lay outside the gene matches. This CDR3 is CAIGTDPGELFF. The CDR3 region has the DNA TGTGCCATCGGGACAGATCCCGGGGAGCTGTTTTTT.

This clonotype was counted only a few times. This CDR3 reads CASSLVPPDLLGANEKLFF. CDR3 DNA: TGCGCCAGCAGCTTGGTCCCCCCCGATTTACTCGGAGCTAATGAAAAACTGTTTTTT. The genes are TRBV5-1 and TRBJ1-4; D unresolved. This CDR3 has 19 amino acids. Germline CDR1 SGHRS, CDR2 YFSETQ. Between the trimmed V and J ends, which lost 0 bases and 3 bases, there was a span of 21 bases.

Many counts were recorded for this clonotype. The chain is built from TRBV18 and TRBJ2-6, with a tentative D call TRBD1 (5 bases). The length of the CDR3 is 16 residues. V lost 6 bases and J lost 0, with 12 bases in between. Germline V gene data show CDR1 as KGHSH and CDR2 as LQKENI. The CDR3 DNA reads TGTGCCAGCTCTCCGACCAGGGTCTCTGGGGCCAACGTCCTGACTTTC. As protein: CASSPTRVSGANVLTF.

The table lists this clonotype with many counts. The V gene is TRBV29-1, the J gene TRBJ2-2; possibly TRBD1 or TRBD2 for D (5 bases each). The CDR3 contains 14 residues. Per germline, CDR1 SQVTM and CDR2 ANQGSEA. V was pared by 3 bases and J by 1 base, with 9 bases between. The CDR3 DNA sequence: TGCAGCGTTGAGGGGGACGAGAACACCGGGGAGCTGTTTTTT. Translation: CSVEGDENTGELFF.

By proportion, this clonotype is medium-sized (0.01 to 0.1%). V gene TRBV5-1 combines with J gene TRBJ1-5; D gene ambiguous. Trimming stripped 0 bases from V and 0 bases from J, with 1 base between. CDR1 is SGHRS, CDR2 YFSETQ, per germline. The CDR3 consists of 13 residues. The CDR3 sequence: CASSLDSNQPQHF. CDR3 in DNA: TGCGCCAGCAGCTTGGATAGCAATCAGCCCCAGCATTTT.

In this sample, this clonotype turned up a few times. The genes are TRBV12-3 or TRBV12-4 and TRBJ2-7; D is ambiguous. The CDR3 consists of 13 residues. Trimming stripped 2 bases from V and 0 bases from J, with 5 bases between. The CDR3 is CASSLFNSYEQYF. CDR3 nucleotide sequence: TGTGCCAGCAGTTTATTTAACTCCTACGAGCAGTACTTC.

Ten or more counts support this clonotype. The chain is built from TRBV5-1 and TRBJ1-6, with D unclear. Germline CDR1 and CDR2: SGHRS and YFSETQ. V dropped 4 bases and J dropped 3 bases, with 11 bases sitting between them. The CDR3 is 15 amino acids. The CDR3 nucleotides read TGCGCCAGCAGCACGGACCCCGGCTATAATTCACCCCTCCACTTT. Its translation: CASSTDPGYNSPLHF.

This clonotype came up a few times. The chain uses TRBV2 and TRBJ1-6; D uncertain. Germline V CDR1 and CDR2: SNHLY, FYNNEI. The CDR3 runs 15 residues. The V and J ends lost 1 base and 7 bases respectively, with 11 bases between them. The CDR3 here is CASSEEGTKNSPLHF. DNA for the CDR3: TGTGCCAGCAGTGAAGAGGGAACGAAAAATTCACCCCTCCACTTT. The full variable domain, with the rest looked up from reference TRBV2 and TRBJ1-6, is EPEVTQTPSHQVTQMGQEVILRCVPISNHLYFYWYRQILGQKVEFLVSFYNNEISEKSEIFDDQFSVERPDGSNFTLKIRSTKLEDSAMYFCASSEEGTKNSPLHFGNGTRLTVT.

This sequence joins TRBV30 and TRBJ1-4; the D gene is possibly TRBD1 (5 bases). The CDR3 runs to 13 residues. V gave up 0 bases and J gave up 7 bases, with 9 bases separating them. Germline V gene sequence: CDR1 GTSNPN, CDR2 SVGIG (reference sequence). The CDR3 region has the DNA TGTGCCTGGAGTGTGGGGGTGGGTGAAAAACTGTTTTTT. Encoded protein: CAWSVGVGEKLFF.

The chain combines TRBV7-6 with TRBJ1-3, with a possible D match to TRBD1 (5 bases). CDR3 size: 14 residues. Between the trimmed V and J ends, which lost 5 bases and 2 bases, there was a span of 10 bases. Germline V CDR1 and CDR2: SGHVS, FNYEAQ. The CDR3 DNA follows: TGTGCCAGCAGCCAGACAGCCCCTGGAAACACCATATATTTT. Amino acid sequence: CASSQTAPGNTIYF.

This clonotype was seen a few times. The CDR3, as DNA: TGTGCCACCAGCAGAGAGACAGGGGCTAACTATGGCTACACCTTC. This translates into CATSRETGANYGYTF. The chain joins TRBV15 to TRBJ1-2, with 8 bases matching TRBD1. V shed 0 bases and J 0 bases; nucleotides not matched to a gene: 0. The germline V gene has CDR1 LNHNV and CDR2 YYDKDF (reference sequence). This CDR3 is built from 15 residues.

This clonotype has at least ten counts. The J gene is TRBJ1-1, the V gene TRBV6-1; 7 bases align to TRBD1. The ends lost 8 bases at V and 7 bases at J; junction bases unmatched: 10. Germline V lookup: CDR1 MNHNS, CDR2 SASEGT. This CDR3 region has 13 residues. For the CDR3, the DNA is TGTGCCAGCGCGGGACAGATCCTCCGTGAAGCTTTCTTT. Translation gives CASAGQILREAFF.

The genes are TRBV20-1 and TRBJ1-1; 10 bases align to TRBD1. There are 18 residues in the CDR3. CDR1 is DFQATT, CDR2 SNEGSKA, per germline (reference sequence). The V and J ends lost 3 bases and 5 bases, in that order; junction bases with no gene match: 18. The CDR3 is CSARPPGQGDRWGTEAFF. The CDR3 coding sequence is TGCAGTGCTAGGCCACCAGGACAGGGGGACAGGTGGGGGACTGAAGCTTTCTTT.

This clonotype was counted at least ten times. This chain connects TRBV4-2 to TRBJ2-1, with TRBD2 matching over 7 bases. The CDR3 consists of 16 residues. Germline V gene sequence: CDR1 LGHNA, CDR2 YNFKEQ. V lost 0 bases, J lost 12 bases, and 14 bases stayed unmatched. The CDR3, as DNA: TGTGCCAGCAGCCAAGATGTGGGCGGGGGTCGGTATGCGCAGTTCTTC. Protein: CASSQDVGGGRYAQFF.

This clonotype has at least ten counts. The V call is TRBV20-1, the J call TRBJ2-3, with 8 bases identical to TRBD2. The CDR3 contains 16 residues. Germline assignment: CDR1 DFQATT and CDR2 SNEGSKA (reference sequence). After removal of 2 bases from V and 9 bases from J, the junction contained 16 bases not matched to a gene. This chain's CDR3 is CSARSSGGPGSRTQYF. The CDR3 DNA sequence: TGCAGTGCTAGATCCAGCGGGGGCCCAGGGAGTAGAACGCAGTATTTT.

This clonotype was seen more than once but under ten times. The germline gene is not matched at one end of the junction; a read error may be the cause. The J gene is TRBJ1-6, the V gene TRBV3-1, with 8 bases lining up with TRBD1. The CDR3 consists of 16 residues. Per the germline V gene, CDR1 is LGHDT and CDR2 is YNNKEL (reference sequence). The DNA for the CDR3 is TGTGCCAGCAGCCAACAGGGGGCCGGCTATAATTCACCCCTCAACTTT. Translating gives CASSQQGAGYNSPLNF.

The table lists this clonotype with many counts. V is TRBV6-5 and J is TRBJ1-2; TRBD1 matches at 9 bases. J lost 2 bases, V lost 5 bases, and 6 bases had no gene match. This CDR3 is built from 15 residues. In germline, CDR1 is MNHEY, CDR2 SVGAGI. CDR3 sequence: CASSRRTGANYGYTF. The CDR3, as DNA: TGTGCCAGCAGTCGCCGGACAGGGGCAAACTATGGCTACACCTTC.

As regards this clonotype: A read error is possible here, since a much larger clone lies one base away. The chain joins TRBV24-1 to TRBJ2-3, with 7 positions matching TRBD1. Germline V gene lookup returns CDR1 KGHDR and CDR2 SFDVKD. The V and J ends lost 3 bases and 6 bases, in that order; junction bases with no gene match: 5. The CDR3 extends over 14 amino acids. The CDR3 spells CATSDRPGQDTQYF. The CDR3 DNA is TGTGCCACCAGTGATCGGCCGGGACAGGATACGCAGTATTTT.

This clonotype came up many times. The chain couples TRBV7-2 to TRBJ1-2; 9 bases align to TRBD1. V trimming: 3 bases; J trimming: 5 bases; junction bases outside the gene matches: 10. CDR1 SGHTA and CDR2 FQGNSA come from the germline V gene. CDR3 size: 16 residues. The CDR3 region has the DNA TGTGCCAGCAGCTTCGACCGGACAGGGGTTTCATATGGCTACACCTTC. Its protein is CASSFDRTGVSYGYTF.

This clonotype was recorded many times. The J gene is TRBJ2-7, the V gene TRBV5-5, with no clear D. CDR1 is SGHKS and CDR2 is YYEKEE in the germline V gene (reference sequence). The CDR3 contains 16 residues. Trimming removed 6 bases from V and 1 base from J, with 20 bases in between. The CDR3: CASTRSWATQSYEQYF. CDR3 DNA: TGTGCCAGCACCCGATCCTGGGCGACCCAGTCCTACGAGCAGTACTTC.